Below, 11 T cell receptor beta chains from the same sample are listed, as sequenced in a study of OX40 agonist ivuxolimab in advanced cancers. Preparation of the library involved the immunoSEQ multiplex PCR assay. TCRdb re-hosts the immuneACCESS table, in-frame sequences only. Its copies lack some clones; in the studies checked, an unresolved V gene accounts for under half of them, and the cause for the rest is not known. The sample table records 70,000 to 90,000 clones; 90% of these occur just once. The ten largest make up roughly 0.38% of the sample. The source material was CD4+ or CD8+ T cells sorted from blood, sampled in a trial of the OX40 agonist ivuxolimab. These receptors were taken from an adult with an advanced solid tumor such as melanoma, head and neck, liver or kidney cancer.

The V gene is TRBV6-6, the J gene TRBJ2-7; no reliable D call. Trimming left V 0 bases short and J 0 bases short, with 6 bases between. CDR1 is MNHNY and CDR2 is SVGAGI in the germline V gene (reference sequence). This CDR3 spans 14 amino acids. The DNA of the CDR3 is TGTGCCAGCAGTTACTCAGGCAACTCCTACGAGCAGTACTTC. Its protein product is CASSYSGNSYEQYF.

V is TRBV7-8 and J is TRBJ1-4, with 10 bases that match TRBD1. V shed 5 bases, J shed 8 bases, and the junction held 11 bases outside the gene matches. The germline gives CDR1 SGHVS, CDR2 FQNEAQ. The CDR3 contains 16 residues. The CDR3 spells CASSARDRGPLEKLFF. The CDR3 bases are TGTGCCAGCAGCGCCCGGGACAGGGGCCCTCTCGAAAAACTGTTTTTT. Together with reference TRBV7-8 and TRBJ1-4, the CDR3 gives the full variable domain: GAGVSQSPRYKVAKRGQDVALRCDPISGHVSLFWYQQALGQGPEFLTYFQNEAQLDKSGLPSDRFFAERPEGSVSTLKIQRTQQEDSAVYLCASSARDRGPLEKLFFGSGTQLSVL.

J is TRBJ2-2 and V is TRBV12-2; the tabulated D call, TRBD1, remains unverified against the DNA. TRBV12-2 is flagged as a pseudogene. CDR3 size: 20 residues. CDR3: CASRSLVGHWVAGRPGELFF. CDR3 bases: TGTGCAAGTCGCTCACTAGTGGGACATTGGGTCGCAGGGCGGCCAGGGGAGCTGTTTTTT.

The rearrangement uses TRBV19 and TRBJ2-3; 7 nucleotides line up with TRBD1. This CDR3 has 15 amino acids. V gave up 8 bases and J gave up 6 bases; unmatched junction bases: 14. Germline CDR1 and CDR2: LNHDA and SQIVND (reference sequence). CDR3 bases: TGTGCCAGTTCCACAGGGGAAAAGGGGCGGGATACGCAGTATTTT. This codes for CASSTGEKGRDTQYF.

The chain joins TRBV13 to TRBJ2-2, with 7 bases identical to TRBD2. Germline values: CDR1 PRHDT, CDR2 FYEKMQ (reference sequence). This CDR3 has 16 residues. The V gene end was trimmed by 3 bases and the J gene end by 0 bases; junction bases not matched to a gene: 4. The CDR3 nucleotides are TGTGCCAGCAGCTTTGGACTAGTAACGAACACCGGGGAGCTGTTTTTT. This encodes CASSFGLVTNTGELFF.

The rearrangement uses TRBV10-3 and TRBJ1-1; TRBD1 matches 8 bases. V shed 0 bases and J 4 bases; nucleotides not matched to a gene: 13. The germline CDR1 and CDR2 sequences are ENHRY and SYGVKD. The CDR3 has 18 amino acids. The DNA of the CDR3 is TGTGCCATCAGTGAGTCGACCGGACAGGGCACGAGGGGCACTGAAGCTTTCTTT. It is translated as CAISESTGQGTRGTEAFF.

The chain is built from TRBV4-3 and TRBJ1-2; 8 bases agree with TRBD1. Unmatched junction bases numbered 7, after V lost 4 bases and J lost 3 bases. Germline CDR1 LGHNA, CDR2 YSLEER. This CDR3 region has 15 residues. The CDR3 coding sequence is TGCGCCAGCAGCCTATCGACAGGGGTCTACTATGGCTACACCTTC. This encodes CASSLSTGVYYGYTF.

The chain has TRBV19 and TRBJ1-5; D ambiguous. The ends were cut back, 6 bases at V and 6 bases at J, with 12 bases in the middle. CDR3 length: 13 amino acids. In germline, CDR1 is LNHDA, CDR2 SQIVND (reference sequence). The CDR3 DNA reads TGTGCCAGTAGGGACCCCGGAGGTCAGCCCCAGCATTTT. This translates into CASRDPGGQPQHF.

V is TRBV7-6 and J is TRBJ2-1; D unresolved. There are 13 residues in the CDR3. The ends were cut back, 1 base at V and 4 bases at J, with 5 bases in the middle. The V gene's germline CDR1 is SGHVS and CDR2 FNYEAQ. The CDR3 loop is CASSLGRYNEQFF. In nucleotides, the CDR3 is TGTGCCAGCAGCTTAGGCAGGTACAATGAGCAGTTCTTC.

This clone was seen once. This rearrangement joins TRBV19 to TRBJ2-5, with D maybe TRBD1 (6 bases). Germline loops: CDR1 LNHDA, CDR2 SQIVND (reference sequence). The CDR3 sequence is 13 residues long. The V end was cut by 8 bases, the J end by 2 bases, with 12 bases between. CDR3 protein: CASRLGTQETQYF. The DNA for the CDR3 is TGTGCCAGTCGCCTGGGGACACAAGAGACCCAGTACTTC.

The chain employs TRBV5-1 and TRBJ2-7; tentatively, D is TRBD1 (6 bases). Trimming left V 6 bases short and J 2 bases short, with 12 bases between. The germline V gene has CDR1 SGHRS and CDR2 YFSETQ. The CDR3 totals 13 residues. CDR3 DNA: TGCGCCAGCAAAGTGGCAGGGGCCTACGAGCAGTACTTC. Residues: CASKVAGAYEQYF.